The present TCR beta chain was sequenced within a study of identical twins. Study-wide findings and caveats: In zero-insertion analyses, partial confounding could arise from invariant MAIT and iNKT cells. The abundant beta clonotypes from cord blood had fewer insertions, and memory repertoires had none of this.

As to this clonotype: What it recognizes is unknown.

The germline V gene encodes CDR1 SGHRS and CDR2 YFSETQ. V lost 0 bases to trimming and J lost 2 bases, with 8 bases between them. The CDR3 consists of 14 residues. Template switching supplied a universal primer site; unique molecular identifiers were carried on the cDNA. TCRdb re-derived calls from the 5' RACE reads in MiXCR, one entry per CDR3 protein. Counted here are some 330,000 distinct CDR3 sequences, approximately 9.1% occurring once; the ten biggest clones make up 8.5% to 10%. The receptor was derived from a woman in her fifties or sixties in good health. V gene TRBV5-1 combines with J gene TRBJ2-5; D unclear. The specimen sequenced was naive T cells sorted from blood. CDR3 sequence (DNA): TGCGCCAGCAGCTTGGGGGAAGTACAAGAGACCCAGTACTTC. Translation gives CASSLGEVQETQYF.